Shown below are 23 T cell receptor beta chains from a single sample sequenced in a study of blood T cells in healthy people across ages. A J-beta primer mix and a sample-barcoded 5' primer were used in a second PCR of about 7 to 12 cycles. TCRdb recomputed calls from the 5' RACE reads with MiXCR, one row per CDR3 protein. Of some 1.1 million distinct CDR3 sequences detected, roughly two fifths appear once; the ten largest clones hold around 13%. Sequencing was performed on blood. Receptors originate from a man between 18 and 29 years old in good health.

This clonotype has ten or more counts. This rearrangement joins TRBV10-3 to TRBJ1-2; no reliable D call. In germline, CDR1 is ENHRY, CDR2 SYGVKD. V lost 2 bases and J lost 1, with 5 bases in between. There are 13 residues in the CDR3. The CDR3 is CAISEGFNYGYTF. CDR3 DNA sequence: TGTGCCATCAGTGAGGGGTTTAACTATGGCTACACCTTC.

This clonotype was recorded a few times. This sequence joins TRBV9 and TRBJ2-3; 11 bases map to TRBD2. J gave up 4 bases and V 2 bases, and 3 bases lay outside the gene matches. Germline V gene sequence: CDR1 SGDLS, CDR2 YYNGEE. CDR3 size: 15 residues. The CDR3 DNA reads TGTGCCAGCAGCGTGACTAGCGGGGTTTCAGATACGCAGTATTTT. It specifies CASSVTSGVSDTQYF.

This clonotype turned up a few times. This chain connects TRBV28 to TRBJ1-2; D is unresolved. Germline CDR1 reads MDHEN; CDR2 reads SYDVKM. V was clipped by 5 bases and J by 5 bases, with 12 bases between them. This CDR3 region has 13 residues. CDR3 DNA: TGTGCCAGCAGTCCCTTTCAAGGGTATGGCTACACCTTC. The encoded protein is CASSPFQGYGYTF.

J is TRBJ2-7 and V is TRBV7-6; D not resolved. V gave up 2 bases and J gave up 5 bases, with 19 bases separating them. CDR1 is SGHVS and CDR2 is FNYEAQ in the germline V gene. The length of the CDR3 is 16 residues. CDR3 coding DNA: TGTGCCAGCAGCTTAATTGGCCTACGGGTCAATGACGAGCAGTACTTC. Amino acid sequence: CASSLIGLRVNDEQYF.

Only one count was recorded for this clonotype. V usage is TRBV25-1 and J usage is TRBJ1-1; 9 bases agree with TRBD1. V trimming: 3 bases; J trimming: 4 bases; junction bases outside the gene matches: 3. The CDR3 extends over 14 amino acids. The V gene's germline CDR1 is MGHDK and CDR2 SYGVNS. CDR3 nucleotides: TGTGCCAGCAGTGACGACAGGGGGGGCACTGAAGCTTTCTTT. As protein: CASSDDRGGTEAFF.

In its sample, this clonotype was seen a few times. V gene TRBV29-1 combines with J gene TRBJ2-4; D not resolved. Germline V gene data show CDR1 as SQVTM and CDR2 as ANQGSEA. CDR3 size: 13 residues. V was pared by 5 bases and J by 0 bases, with 8 bases between. The CDR3 region has the DNA TGCAGCGTTCCGGACCCAGCCAAAAACATTCAGTACTTC. This gives the protein CSVPDPAKNIQYF.

V is TRBV28 and J is TRBJ2-1; D call uncertain. The closer fit of TRBJ2-7 to the DNA end suggests the J call may be wrong. The CDR3 runs 16 residues. Germline CDR1 reads MDHEN; CDR2 reads SYDVKM. The CDR3 region is CASSHPFIQAHYEQYF. The CDR3 DNA sequence: TGTGCCAGCAGTCACCCCTTCATTCAGGCCCATTACGAGCAGTACTTC.

The chain couples TRBV9 to TRBJ1-2; possibly TRBD1 for D (6 bases). The germline V and J ends were trimmed by 4 bases and 6 bases, with 19 bases remaining between them. Germline loops: CDR1 SGDLS, CDR2 YYNGEE. This CDR3 is built from 15 residues. CDR3 loop: CASSLQPGAGDGYTF. CDR3 nucleotides: TGTGCCAGCAGCCTCCAGCCAGGGGCCGGAGATGGCTACACCTTC.

The chain uses TRBV30 and TRBJ2-1; D unresolved. CDR3 length: 14 amino acids. Trimming removed 2 bases from V and 0 bases from J, with 8 bases in between. Germline V gene lookup returns CDR1 GTSNPN and CDR2 SVGIG (reference sequence). The CDR3 nucleotides read TGTGCCTGGAGTTTGGCTAGCTCCTACAATGAGCAGTTCTTC. Translated: CAWSLASSYNEQFF.

This clonotype came up a few times. This chain links TRBV7-9 with TRBJ2-7; the D gene is possibly TRBD2 (6 bases). This CDR3 contains 15 residues. The germline V and J ends were trimmed by 0 bases and 2 bases, with 11 bases remaining between them. From germline, CDR1 is SEHNR and CDR2 FQNEAQ (reference sequence). The CDR3 here is CASSLAPGLTYEQYF. CDR3 nucleotides: TGTGCCAGCAGCTTAGCACCGGGACTTACCTACGAGCAGTACTTC.

This clonotype was seen repeatedly, ten times or more. One end of the junction does not line up with germline, which may come from a read error. J is TRBJ2-3 and V is TRBV12-3 or TRBV12-4, with a weak D call TRBD2 (7 bases). The CDR3 length is 14 residues. The CDR3 loop is CASSSGGGVDTQYF. The CDR3 DNA is TGCGCCAGCAGTTCCGGAGGGGGGGTAGATACGCAGTATTTT.

This chain uses TRBV25-1 with TRBJ1-2, with D unresolved. The CDR3 totals 11 residues. The V gene's germline CDR1 is MGHDK and CDR2 SYGVNS. The V and J ends lost 6 bases and 5 bases respectively, with 7 bases between them. In nucleotides, the CDR3 is TGTGCCAGCAGCCAGACTTATGGCTACACCTTC. Protein product: CASSQTYGYTF.

This clonotype was counted between two and nine times. The junction departs from the called germline gene at one end, perhaps through a read error. This chain links TRBV4-1 with TRBJ1-1; TRBD1 might be the D (5 bases). CDR1 MGHRA and CDR2 YSYEKL come from the germline V gene. The CDR3 extends over 14 amino acids. CDR3 residues: CASSLQWREQVPFF. The CDR3 DNA follows: TGCGCCAGTAGCCTCCAATGGCGGGAACAGGTACCTTTCTTT.

The chain recombines TRBV5-1 with TRBJ1-1; 7 positions match TRBD1. The CDR3 loop spans 14 amino acids. The V segment lost 3 bases and the J segment 3 bases; nucleotides outside the gene matches: 5. Germline V lookup: CDR1 SGHRS, CDR2 YFSETQ. The CDR3 is CASSYGRGDTEAFF. The CDR3 DNA sequence: TGCGCCAGCAGCTATGGCAGGGGGGACACTGAAGCTTTCTTT. The complete variable domain, with remaining parts taken from reference TRBV5-1 and TRBJ1-1, reads KAGVTQTPRYLIKTRGQQVTLSCSPISGHRSVSWYQQTPGQGLQFLFEYFSETQRNKGNFPGRFSGRQFSNSRSEMNVSTLELGDSALYLCASSYGRGDTEAFFGQGTRLTVV.

V gene TRBV12-3 or TRBV12-4 combines with J gene TRBJ2-4, with 7 bases that match TRBD2. The assigned J gene may be wrong: the sequence end matches TRBJ2-7 better. This CDR3 has 15 amino acids. The CDR3, as DNA: TGTGCCAGCAGTTTCCGGGCTAGCGGCCCCTACGAGCAGTACTTC. Translating it yields CASSFRASGPYEQYF.

This clonotype was observed many times. This chain uses TRBV7-9 with TRBJ1-2; TRBD1 is a possible D gene (5 bases). CDR1 is SEHNR and CDR2 is FQNEAQ in the germline V gene (reference sequence). This CDR3 spans 14 amino acids. Trimming shortened V by 5 bases and J by 3 bases, and 13 bases separated the two germline ends. The CDR3 DNA reads TGTGCCAGCAGCGACGACAGACAGTACTATGGCTACACCTTC. This translates into CASSDDRQYYGYTF. The variable domain in full, completed from reference TRBV7-9 and TRBJ1-2, reads DTGVSQNPRHKITKRGQNVTFRCDPISEHNRLYWYRQTLGQGPEFLTYFQNEAQLEKSRLLSDRFSAERPKGSFSTLEIQRTEQGDSAMYLCASSDDRQYYGYTFGSGTRLTVV.

This clonotype appeared once. This chain joins TRBV20-1 and TRBJ2-2; tentatively, D is TRBD1 or TRBD2 (6 bases each). Germline V gene lookup returns CDR1 DFQATT and CDR2 SNEGSKA (reference sequence). Deletions cut 3 bases from V and 1 base from J, with 18 bases between. The CDR3 is 17 residues long. The CDR3, as DNA: TGCAGTGCTAGGGCGCTAACGGGGGACATGAACACCGGGGAGCTGTTTTTT. Translated, it gives CSARALTGDMNTGELFF.

This chain connects TRBV20-1 to TRBJ1-2, with a tentative D call TRBD1 (5 bases). This CDR3 comprises 10 residues. Per the germline V gene, CDR1 is DFQATT and CDR2 is SNEGSKA (reference sequence). CDR3 protein: CRAPGRGYTF. The CDR3 nucleotides are TGCAGGGCCCCGGGGCGGGGCTACACCTTC.

This chain connects TRBV11-3 to TRBJ2-3; D remains unclear. The V and J ends lost 5 bases and 5 bases respectively, with 14 bases between them. This CDR3 is 14 amino acids long. The germline V gene has CDR1 SGHNT and CDR2 YENEEA. The CDR3 nucleotides read TGTGCCAGCAGCCTATTTACCCGCGGAGATACGCAGTATTTT. Translation: CASSLFTRGDTQYF. The variable domain in full, completed from reference TRBV11-3 and TRBJ2-3, reads EAGVVQSPRYKIIEKKQPVAFWCNPISGHNTLYWYLQNLGQGPELLIRYENEEAVDDSQLPKDRFSAERLKGVDSTLKIQPAELGDSAVYLCASSLFTRGDTQYFGPGTRLTVL.

This chain connects TRBV6-5 to TRBJ2-1; D tentatively reads TRBD1 or TRBD2 (6 bases each). The J call is in doubt because the DNA end fits TRBJ2-7 better. Per the germline V gene, CDR1 is MNHEY and CDR2 is SVGAGI. The CDR3 consists of 18 residues. CDR3 nucleotide sequence: TGTGCCAGCAGTTATTTTGACGGGCGAGGAGGGGGAGTCAATGAGCAGTACTTC. It yields the protein CASSYFDGRGGGVNEQYF.

The chain recombines TRBV5-4 with TRBJ2-2; no clear D gene. Trimming pared 4 bases from V and 1 base from J, leaving 11 bases between. The CDR3 sequence is 15 residues long. Germline V gene sequence: CDR1 SGHNT, CDR2 YYREEE (reference sequence). The CDR3 bases are TGTGCCAGCAGCGCGGATCGGGTGAACACCGGGGAGCTGTTTTTT. This codes for CASSADRVNTGELFF.

This clonotype has only a few counts. The rearrangement joins TRBV20-1 to TRBJ2-4; 7 bases fit TRBD1. The germline gives CDR1 DFQATT, CDR2 SNEGSKA (reference sequence). Germline trimming cut 6 bases from V and 3 bases from J; bases unmatched to any gene: 8. This CDR3 comprises 14 residues. For the CDR3, the DNA is TGCAGTGCACCTGACAGGGTTGTCAAAAACATTCAGTACTTC. Its protein product is CSAPDRVVKNIQYF.

The CDR3 bases are TGTGCCAGCAGCTTATTGCCTACAGGGCGAGGGACAGATACGCAGTATTTT. As protein: CASSLLPTGRGTDTQYF. The V gene is TRBV7-2, the J gene TRBJ2-3, with a possible D match to TRBD1 (6 bases). The CDR3 is 17 residues long. The V end was cut by 2 bases, the J end by 3 bases, with 18 bases between. Per the germline V gene, CDR1 is SGHTA and CDR2 is FQGNSA.